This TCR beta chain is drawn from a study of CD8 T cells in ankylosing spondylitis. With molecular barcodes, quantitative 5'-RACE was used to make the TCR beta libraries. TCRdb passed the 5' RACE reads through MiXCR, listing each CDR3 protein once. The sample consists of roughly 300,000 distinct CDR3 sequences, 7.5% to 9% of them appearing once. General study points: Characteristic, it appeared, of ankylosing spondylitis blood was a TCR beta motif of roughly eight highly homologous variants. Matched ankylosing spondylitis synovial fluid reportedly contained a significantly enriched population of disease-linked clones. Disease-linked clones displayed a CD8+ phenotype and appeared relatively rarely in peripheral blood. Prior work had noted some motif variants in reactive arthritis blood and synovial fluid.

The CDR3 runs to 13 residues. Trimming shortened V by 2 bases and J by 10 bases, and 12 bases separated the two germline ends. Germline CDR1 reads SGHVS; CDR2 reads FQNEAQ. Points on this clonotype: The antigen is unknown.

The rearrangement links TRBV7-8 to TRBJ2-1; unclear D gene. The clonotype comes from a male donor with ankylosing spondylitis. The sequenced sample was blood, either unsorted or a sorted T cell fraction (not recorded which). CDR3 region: CASSLSPLGEQFF. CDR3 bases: TGTGCCAGCAGCTTATCCCCCCTGGGAGAGCAGTTCTTC.